The source of this T cell receptor (beta chain) is a study of CXCR3-negative and CXCR3-positive naive CD8 T cells. All TRB cDNA libraries came from 5' RACE performed with UMI labels. Following a re-call of the 5' RACE reads, TCRdb has one entry per CDR3 protein and lacks DNA. This table lists 50,000 to 65,000 distinct CDR3 sequences. Germline loops: CDR1 MDHEN, CDR2 SYDVKM. The CDR3 extends over 15 amino acids. With regard to this clonotype: Its antigen is still unknown.

General observations from the study: For CXCR3-positive naive cells, TRB CDR3s were more hydrophobic than those of CXCR3-negative naive cells. Both naive subsets had comparably high diversity; memory CD8+ cells much lower.

This clonotype originated in a human donor in good health. Some clones in this sample may be carry-over from other donors' samples. The J gene is TRBJ2-7, the V gene TRBV28. Sequencing used naive CXCR3+ CD8+ T cells from blood. Subset described: CD45RO-CCR7+CD27+CD95- naive CD8+ T cells expressing CXCR3 (TNR3+). Here the CDR3 reads CASSTPTGISYEQYF.